This TCR beta chain stems from a study of T cell changes during pregnancy in multiple sclerosis. After removal of 10 bases from V and 2 bases from J, the junction contained 7 bases not matched to a gene. Germline V gives CDR1 LNHDA, CDR2 SQIVND (reference sequence). This CDR3 region has 13 residues. This table comes from immunoSEQ multiplex PCR, and its TCRdb copy is limited to in-frame clones, with some not included. This sample has about 24,000 clones; about 87% occur once, and the top ten carry roughly 1%. The V gene is TRBV19, the J gene TRBJ2-7, with 8 nucleotides matching TRBD1. The clonotype was recovered from a female donor in good health, enrolled as a control in a pregnancy study. Source: CD4+ T cells from peripheral blood mononuclear cells, taken in the second trimester of pregnancy. The CDR3 nucleotides read TGTGCCACACCTGGGACAGGAGCCTACGAGCAGTACTTC. It codes for CATPGTGAYEQYF.